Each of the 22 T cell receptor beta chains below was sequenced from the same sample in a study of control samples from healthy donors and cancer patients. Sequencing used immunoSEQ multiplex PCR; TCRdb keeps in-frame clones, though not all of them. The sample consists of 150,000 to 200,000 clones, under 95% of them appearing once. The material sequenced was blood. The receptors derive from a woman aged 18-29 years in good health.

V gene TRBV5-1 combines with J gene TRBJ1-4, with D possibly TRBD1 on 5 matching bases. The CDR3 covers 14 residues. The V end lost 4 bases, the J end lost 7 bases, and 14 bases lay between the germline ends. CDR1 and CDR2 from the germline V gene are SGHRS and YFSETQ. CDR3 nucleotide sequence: TGCGCCAGCAGCCGACAGACGGGGAGTGAAAAACTGTTTTTT. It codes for CASSRQTGSEKLFF.

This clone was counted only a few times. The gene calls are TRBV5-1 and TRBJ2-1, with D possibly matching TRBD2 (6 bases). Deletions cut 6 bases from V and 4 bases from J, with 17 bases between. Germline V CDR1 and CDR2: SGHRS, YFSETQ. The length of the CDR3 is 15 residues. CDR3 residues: CASTLGPGGYNEQFF. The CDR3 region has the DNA TGCGCCAGCACCCTAGGCCCTGGGGGGTACAATGAGCAGTTCTTC.

The CDR3 reads CASSPRDRWNTEAFF. The CDR3 DNA reads TGTGCCAGCTCACCAAGGGACAGATGGAACACTGAAGCTTTCTTT. The rearrangement uses TRBV18 and TRBJ1-1, with 7 positions matching TRBD1. There are 15 residues in the CDR3. The V gene end was trimmed by 2 bases and the J gene end by 1 base; junction bases not matched to a gene: 4. The V gene's germline CDR1 is KGHSH and CDR2 LQKENI.

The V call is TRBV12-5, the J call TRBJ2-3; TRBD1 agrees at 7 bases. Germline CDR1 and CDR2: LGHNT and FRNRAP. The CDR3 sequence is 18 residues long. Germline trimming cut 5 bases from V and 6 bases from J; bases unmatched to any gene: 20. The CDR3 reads CASGLTPTRRQGWDTQYF. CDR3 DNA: TGTGCTAGTGGTCTAACTCCGACTCGGAGACAGGGTTGGGATACGCAGTATTTT.

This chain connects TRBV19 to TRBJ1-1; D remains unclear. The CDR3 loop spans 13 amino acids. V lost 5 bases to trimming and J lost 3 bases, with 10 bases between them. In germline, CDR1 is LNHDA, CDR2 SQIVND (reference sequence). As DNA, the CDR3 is TGTGCCAGTAGTTGGTCTGAGGACACTGAAGCTTTCTTT. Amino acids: CASSWSEDTEAFF.

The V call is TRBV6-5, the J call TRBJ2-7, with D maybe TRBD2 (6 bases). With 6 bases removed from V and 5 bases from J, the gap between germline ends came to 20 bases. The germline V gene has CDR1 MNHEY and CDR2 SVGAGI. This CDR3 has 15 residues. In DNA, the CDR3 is TGTGCCAGCAGGGACTGGGGAGGAGGAGACAACGAGCAGTACTTC. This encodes CASRDWGGGDNEQYF.

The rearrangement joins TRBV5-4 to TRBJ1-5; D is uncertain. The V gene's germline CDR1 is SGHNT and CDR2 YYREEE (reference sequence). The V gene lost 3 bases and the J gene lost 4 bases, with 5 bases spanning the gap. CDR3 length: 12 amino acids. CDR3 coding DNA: TGTGCCAGCAGCTCCGAAAATCAGCCCCAGCATTTT. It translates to CASSSENQPQHF.

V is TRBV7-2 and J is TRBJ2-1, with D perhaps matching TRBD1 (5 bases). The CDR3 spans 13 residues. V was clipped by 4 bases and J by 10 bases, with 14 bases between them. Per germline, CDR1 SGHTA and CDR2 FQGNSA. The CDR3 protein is CASSSTLRTEQFF. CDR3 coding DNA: TGTGCCAGCAGCTCCACCCTGAGGACAGAGCAGTTCTTC.

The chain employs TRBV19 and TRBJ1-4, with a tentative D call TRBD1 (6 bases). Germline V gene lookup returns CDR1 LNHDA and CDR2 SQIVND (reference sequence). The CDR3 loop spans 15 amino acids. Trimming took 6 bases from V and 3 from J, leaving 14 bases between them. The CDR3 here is CASRSTGRPNEKLFF. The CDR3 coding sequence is TGTGCCAGTAGGAGCACAGGGCGGCCTAATGAAAAACTGTTTTTT.

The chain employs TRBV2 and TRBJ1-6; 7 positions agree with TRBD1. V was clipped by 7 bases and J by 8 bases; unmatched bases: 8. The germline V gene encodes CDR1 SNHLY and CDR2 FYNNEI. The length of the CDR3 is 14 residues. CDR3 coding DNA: TGTGCCAGCAATCCGACAGGGCGGGATTCACCCCTCCACTTT. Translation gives CASNPTGRDSPLHF. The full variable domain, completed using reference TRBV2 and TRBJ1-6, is EPEVTQTPSHQVTQMGQEVILRCVPISNHLYFYWYRQILGQKVEFLVSFYNNEISEKSEIFDDQFSVERPDGSNFTLKIRSTKLEDSAMYFCASNPTGRDSPLHFGNGTRLTVT.

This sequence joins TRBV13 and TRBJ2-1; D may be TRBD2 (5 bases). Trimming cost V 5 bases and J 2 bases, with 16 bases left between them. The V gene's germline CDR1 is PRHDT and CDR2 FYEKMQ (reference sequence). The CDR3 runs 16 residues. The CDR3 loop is CASSPRTVSPYNEQFF. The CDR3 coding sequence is TGTGCCAGCAGCCCCAGGACTGTTTCTCCCTACAATGAGCAGTTCTTC. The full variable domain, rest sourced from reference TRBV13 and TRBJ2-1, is AAGVIQSPRHLIKEKRETATLKCYPIPRHDTVYWYQQGPGQDPQFLISFYEKMQSDKGSIPDRFSAQQFSDYHSELNMSSLELGDSALYFCASSPRTVSPYNEQFFGPGTRLTVL.

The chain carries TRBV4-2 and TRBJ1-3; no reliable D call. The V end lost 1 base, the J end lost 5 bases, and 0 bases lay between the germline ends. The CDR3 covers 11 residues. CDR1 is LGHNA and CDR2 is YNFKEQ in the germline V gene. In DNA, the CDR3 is TGTGCCAGCAGCCAAGGAAACACCATATATTTT. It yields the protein CASSQGNTIYF.

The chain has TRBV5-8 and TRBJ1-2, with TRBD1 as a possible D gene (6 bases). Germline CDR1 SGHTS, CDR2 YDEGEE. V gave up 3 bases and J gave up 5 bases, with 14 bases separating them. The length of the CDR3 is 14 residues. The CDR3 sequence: CASSYGQFLYGYTF. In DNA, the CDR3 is TGTGCCAGCAGCTATGGACAGTTTCTTTATGGCTACACCTTC.

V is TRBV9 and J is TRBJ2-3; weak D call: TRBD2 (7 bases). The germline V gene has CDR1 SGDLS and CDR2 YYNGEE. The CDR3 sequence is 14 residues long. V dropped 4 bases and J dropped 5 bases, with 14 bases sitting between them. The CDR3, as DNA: TGTGCCAGCAGCCTAGGGGGGGACGGAGATACGCAGTATTTT. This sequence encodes CASSLGGDGDTQYF.

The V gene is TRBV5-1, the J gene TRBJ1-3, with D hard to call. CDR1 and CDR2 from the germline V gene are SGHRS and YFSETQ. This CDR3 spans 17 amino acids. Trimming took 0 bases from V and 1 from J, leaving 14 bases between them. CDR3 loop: CASSLGHSLESGNTIYF. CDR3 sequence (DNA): TGCGCCAGCAGCTTGGGACATTCCTTAGAATCTGGAAACACCATATATTTT. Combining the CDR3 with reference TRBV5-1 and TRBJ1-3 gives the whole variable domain KAGVTQTPRYLIKTRGQQVTLSCSPISGHRSVSWYQQTPGQGLQFLFEYFSETQRNKGNFPGRFSGRQFSNSRSEMNVSTLELGDSALYLCASSLGHSLESGNTIYFGEGSWLTVV.

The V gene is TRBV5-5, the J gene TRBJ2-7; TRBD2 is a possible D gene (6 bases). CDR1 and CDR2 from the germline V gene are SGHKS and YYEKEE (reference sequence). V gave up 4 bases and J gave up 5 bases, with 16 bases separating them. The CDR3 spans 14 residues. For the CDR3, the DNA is TGTGCCAGCAGCCCCGCGGGGTCGAGAAACGAGCAGTACTTC. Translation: CASSPAGSRNEQYF.

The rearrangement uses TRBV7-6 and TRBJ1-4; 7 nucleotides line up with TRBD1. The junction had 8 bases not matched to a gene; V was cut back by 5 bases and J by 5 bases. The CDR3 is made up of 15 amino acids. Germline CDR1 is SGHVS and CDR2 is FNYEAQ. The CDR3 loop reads CASSPRDRRNEKLFF. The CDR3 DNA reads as TGTGCCAGCAGCCCCCGGGACAGAAGGAATGAAAAACTGTTTTTT.

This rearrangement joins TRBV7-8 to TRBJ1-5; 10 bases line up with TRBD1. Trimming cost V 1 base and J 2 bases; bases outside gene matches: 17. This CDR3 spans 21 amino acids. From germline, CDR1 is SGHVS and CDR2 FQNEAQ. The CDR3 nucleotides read TGTGCCAGCAGCTTAGACACCCTGGGACAGGGGTACCGGAAAGGCAATCAGCCCCAGCATTTT. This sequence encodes CASSLDTLGQGYRKGNQPQHF.

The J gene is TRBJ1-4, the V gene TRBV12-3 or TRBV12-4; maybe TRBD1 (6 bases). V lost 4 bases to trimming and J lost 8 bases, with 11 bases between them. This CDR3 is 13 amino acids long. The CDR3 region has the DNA TGTGCCAGCAGTTCGCGCCAGGGGGAAAAACTGTTTTTT. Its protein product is CASSSRQGEKLFF.

CDR3 in amino acids: CASSPRGGGAVEQFF. In nucleotides, the CDR3 is TGCGCCAGCAGCCCAAGGGGAGGGGGGGCCGTAGAGCAGTTCTTC. V usage is TRBV4-1 and J usage is TRBJ2-1, with D possibly being TRBD2 (7 bases). V was pared by 4 bases and J by 10 bases, with 20 bases between. Germline V CDR1 and CDR2: MGHRA, YSYEKL. This CDR3 has 15 residues.

The CDR3 nucleotides are TGTGCCAGCAGTTTTGACAGGGCCGGCAATGAGCAGTTCTTC. It translates to CASSFDRAGNEQFF. The chain joins TRBV27 to TRBJ2-1; 7 nucleotides align to TRBD1. V was pared by 3 bases and J by 6 bases, with 5 bases of the junction left unmatched. The CDR3 has 14 residues. Germline CDR1 is MNHEY and CDR2 is SMNVEV (reference sequence).

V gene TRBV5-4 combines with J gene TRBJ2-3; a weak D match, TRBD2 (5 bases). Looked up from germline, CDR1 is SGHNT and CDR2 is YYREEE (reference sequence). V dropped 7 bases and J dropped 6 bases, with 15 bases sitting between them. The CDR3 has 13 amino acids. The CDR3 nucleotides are TGTGCCAGCTCCCCCGTAGCGTCGGATACGCAGTATTTT. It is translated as CASSPVASDTQYF.